The clone carrying this T cell receptor beta chain appeared once. Its antigen is not identified. Treatment: some 20 received Ad26.COV2.S at low or high dose, single or two shots; about 5 received placebo; per-sample allocation not given. The investigators took samples on day 63 after the first vaccine or placebo injection. The length of the CDR3 is 11 residues. Germline assignment: CDR1 SQVTM and CDR2 ANQGSEA. V dropped 6 bases and J dropped 7 bases, with 12 bases sitting between them. The data were taken from a study of Ad26.COV2.S vaccination and SARS-CoV-2 variants. The data were produced by immunoSEQ multiplex PCR, yet TCRdb's version contains in-frame clones alone and is incomplete. The table shows 500,000 or so clones, with nearly 90% occurring only once. Study-wide results and caveats: The study found higher spike-specific TCR breadth in vaccine than placebo recipients.

The sample was peripheral blood, taken in a trial of Ad26.COV2.S vaccine versus placebo. This TCR came from a person between 18 and 65 years old who received the Ad26.COV2.S COVID-19 vaccine or a placebo. The V gene is TRBV29-1, the J gene TRBJ1-2, with D possibly matching TRBD1 (6 bases). Here the CDR3 DNA reads TGCAGCGTCACGAGGGGGGCTGGCTACACCTTC. Its protein product is CSVTRGAGYTF.